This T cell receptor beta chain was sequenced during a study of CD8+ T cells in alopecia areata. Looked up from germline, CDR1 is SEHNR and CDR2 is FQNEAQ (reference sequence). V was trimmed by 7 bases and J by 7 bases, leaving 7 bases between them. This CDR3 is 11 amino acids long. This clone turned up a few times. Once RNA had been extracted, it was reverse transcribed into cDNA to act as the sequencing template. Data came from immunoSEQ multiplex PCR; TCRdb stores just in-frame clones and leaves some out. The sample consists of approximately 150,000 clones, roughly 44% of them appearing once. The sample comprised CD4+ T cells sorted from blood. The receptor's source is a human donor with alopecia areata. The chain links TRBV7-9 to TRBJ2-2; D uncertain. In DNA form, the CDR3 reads TGTGCCAGCACCCCCAACGGGGAGCTGTTTTTT. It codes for CASTPNGELFF. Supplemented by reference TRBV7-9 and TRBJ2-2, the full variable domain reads DTGVSQNPRHKITKRGQNVTFRCDPISEHNRLYWYRQTLGQGPEFLTYFQNEAQLEKSRLLSDRFSAERPKGSFSTLEIQRTEQGDSAMYLCASTPNGELFFGEGSRLTVL.